This T cell receptor beta chain came from a study of blood T cell repertoires in COVID-19. Across the whole study: Sources were T cells, B-cell-depleted T cells, or PBMCs; the material itself was cDNA or gDNA.

With 10 bases removed from V and 3 bases from J, the gap between germline ends came to 6 bases. The CDR3 extends over 10 amino acids. Germline V gene sequence: CDR1 ENHRY, CDR2 SYGVKD. Per the original data handling: Reference gene primers were amplified, and this amplification served to estimate nucleated cell counts. TCRdb keeps only in-frame clones here, not all; method: immunoSEQ multiplex PCR. V and J calls and clone size are given by that table; D and trimming were obtained from the DNA. The table shows roughly 150,000 clones, with approximately 82% occurring only once. Sequencing was performed on peripheral blood. The receptor's source is a woman in her 70s who had recovered from COVID-19. The V call is TRBV10-3, the J call TRBJ1-1; D is unclear. The CDR3 region has the DNA TGTGCCACCGGGGACACTGAAGCTTTCTTT. This codes for CATGDTEAFF.